The 6 T cell receptor beta chains given below trace back to one sample, sequenced in a study of response to subunit inactivated influenza vaccine. TCRdb independently ran MiXCR on the RT-PCR reads; one entry per CDR3 protein. The sample has 500,000 or so distinct CDR3 sequences; about 10% are singletons. Sequenced material: PBMCs from blood, taken 35 to 45 days after vaccination. All receptors derive from a man aged 45-65 years who received an inactivated influenza vaccine.

This chain connects TRBV6-1 to TRBJ2-5; TRBD2 matches 7 bases. Germline V gene sequence: CDR1 MNHNS, CDR2 SASEGT. The CDR3 length is 14 residues. V lost 5 bases to trimming and J lost 2 bases; unmatched junction nucleotides: 5. The CDR3 DNA follows: TGTGCCAGCAGTCGTCCGGGAGGACAAGAGACCCAGTACTTC. Protein product: CASSRPGGQETQYF.

This chain joins TRBV28 and TRBJ2-5; D is unclear. Germline values: CDR1 MDHEN, CDR2 SYDVKM. Trimming removed 4 bases at V and 3 bases at J, with 15 bases between. The CDR3 is made up of 15 amino acids. In nucleotides, the CDR3 is TGTGCCAGCAGTTCCCTGGGCATGGCCAAAGAGACCCAGTACTTC. It translates to CASSSLGMAKETQYF.

In this sample, this clonotype turned up a few times. The V gene is TRBV2, the J gene TRBJ1-3; D gene ambiguous. The CDR3 has 15 residues. Germline assignment: CDR1 SNHLY and CDR2 FYNNEI. The V end was cut by 8 bases, the J end by 0 bases, with 14 bases between. The CDR3 region is CASSRTYLSGNTIYF. The CDR3 coding sequence is TGTGCCAGCTCCCGGACGTACCTCTCTGGAAACACCATATATTTT.

This clonotype was seen more than once but under ten times. V gene TRBV7-2 combines with J gene TRBJ1-2, with unresolved D. The CDR3 runs to 14 residues. V was shortened by 2 bases and J by 4 bases, with 11 bases between the two germline ends. The germline CDR1 and CDR2 sequences are SGHTA and FQGNSA. CDR3 DNA sequence: TGTGCCAGCAGCTTAACGGATGGGCTCTATGGCTACACCTTC. Translated: CASSLTDGLYGYTF.

This clonotype occurred a few times. The chain links TRBV20-1 to TRBJ2-4, with 7 bases matching TRBD2. V lost 5 bases, J lost 8 bases, and 6 bases stayed unmatched. The CDR3 loop spans 12 amino acids. Germline assignment: CDR1 DFQATT and CDR2 SNEGSKA (reference sequence). In DNA, the CDR3 is TGCAGTGCTTTACCGGGAGGAGACATTCAGTACTTC. Translated, it gives CSALPGGDIQYF.

The gene calls are TRBV28 and TRBJ2-1; D call uncertain. This CDR3 is 17 amino acids long. With 7 bases removed from V and 3 bases from J, the gap between germline ends came to 22 bases. Per germline, CDR1 MDHEN and CDR2 SYDVKM. CDR3 in DNA: TGTGCCAGCACCGGAGCCCACCGGGCCAAGGACTACAATGAGCAGTTCTTC. Amino acids: CASTGAHRAKDYNEQFF.